A single T cell receptor (beta chain) is shown here with its context. Its antigen is unidentified. Only in-frame clones appear in the TCRdb table, and some are missing; sequencing was by immunoSEQ multiplex PCR. The data hold 80,000 to 100,000 clones, with 85% to 90% observed a single time. The data were taken from a study of T cell responses to AZD1222 COVID-19 vaccine. Study results and limitations: Repertoire sampling happened only post peak T cell response. Spike-specific TCR breadth rose after two AZD1222 doses, and depth rose as well.

Sample: peripheral blood, taken 28 days after the second AZD1222 dose. The clonotype comes from an adult who received the AZD1222 COVID-19 vaccine.

The CDR3 coding sequence is TGTGCCAGCAGCGTAGATAGCTCCTACAATGAGCAGTTCTTC. Protein product: CASSVDSSYNEQFF. This chain connects TRBV9 to TRBJ2-1; D remains ambiguous. The CDR3 contains 14 residues. Between the trimmed V and J ends, which lost 0 bases and 0 bases, there was a span of 4 bases. Germline CDR1 reads SGDLS; CDR2 reads YYNGEE.